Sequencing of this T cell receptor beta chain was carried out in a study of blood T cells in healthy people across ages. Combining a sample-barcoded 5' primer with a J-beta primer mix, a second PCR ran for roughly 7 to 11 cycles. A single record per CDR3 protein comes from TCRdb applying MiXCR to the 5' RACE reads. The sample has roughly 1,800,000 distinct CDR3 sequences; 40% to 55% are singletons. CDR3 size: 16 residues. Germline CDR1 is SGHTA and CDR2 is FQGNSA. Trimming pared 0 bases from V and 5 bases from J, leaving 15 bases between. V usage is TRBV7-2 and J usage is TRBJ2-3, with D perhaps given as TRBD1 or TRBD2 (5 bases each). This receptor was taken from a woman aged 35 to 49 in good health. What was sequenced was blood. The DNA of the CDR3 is TGTGCCAGCAGCTTAGCGGGCAATACTGGGGGAGATACGCAGTATTTT. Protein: CASSLAGNTGGDTQYF.